What follows are 11 T cell receptor beta chains derived from one specimen sequenced in a study of blood T cell repertoires in COVID-19 (TCRdb year 2020). Library creation used the immunoSEQ multiplex PCR assay. Sourced from immuneACCESS, this table was stored by TCRdb with only in-frame sequences that have V and J called. A share of the clones is absent; for the studies checked, an unresolved V gene accounts for under half, and the remainder has no known explanation. The sample has roughly 100,000 clones on record, roughly 87% of them singletons. The top ten clones comprise approximately 5% of the sample. Sequencing was carried out using peripheral blood. These receptors were taken from a woman aged 45-65 years with COVID-19, enrolled during active disease.

The chain joins TRBV5-4 to TRBJ1-4; D is undetermined. Germline CDR1 and CDR2: SGHNT and YYREEE (reference sequence). The CDR3 has 15 amino acids. Trimming pared 4 bases from V and 3 bases from J, leaving 13 bases between. The CDR3 loop is CASSPQSTPNEKLFF. The CDR3 DNA reads as TGTGCCAGCAGCCCCCAATCGACACCTAATGAAAAACTGTTTTTT.

V is TRBV11-2 and J is TRBJ1-6; unclear D gene. The ends were cut back, 8 bases at V and 8 bases at J, with 10 bases in the middle. The CDR3 sequence is 12 residues long. Germline V gene lookup returns CDR1 SGHAT and CDR2 FQNNGV. CDR3: CASAFGDSPLHF. The DNA for the CDR3 is TGTGCCAGCGCCTTCGGGGATTCACCCCTCCACTTT.

The chain has TRBV5-5 and TRBJ2-7, with 8 nucleotides matching TRBD1. Trimming cost V 1 base and J 3 bases; bases outside gene matches: 6. The germline V gene encodes CDR1 SGHKS and CDR2 YYEKEE (reference sequence). CDR3 length: 15 residues. The CDR3 DNA reads as TGTGCCAGCAGCTTGTTAGACAGGGGCTTCTACGAGCAGTACTTC. Its translation: CASSLLDRGFYEQYF.

The rearrangement uses TRBV6-6 and TRBJ1-1; TRBD1 aligns across 8 bases. This CDR3 has 14 residues. J lost 1 base, V lost 2 bases, and 0 bases had no gene match. Germline CDR1 MNHNY, CDR2 SVGAGI (reference sequence). CDR3 in DNA: TGTGCCAGCAGTTACGGGACAGGGAACACTGAAGCTTTCTTT. Amino acids: CASSYGTGNTEAFF.

Turning to this clone: The same CDR3 also results from other DNA sequences found in this sample. The chain links TRBV11-2 to TRBJ1-1; 9 positions agree with TRBD1. The germline V gene has CDR1 SGHAT and CDR2 FQNNGV. The CDR3 loop spans 14 amino acids. The V gene end was trimmed by 5 bases and the J gene end by 2 bases; junction bases not matched to a gene: 3. CDR3 bases: TGTGCCAGCAGCCCGGGACAGGGAAACACTGAAGCTTTCTTT. It specifies CASSPGQGNTEAFF.

This chain's CDR3 is CASRTGVNTEAFF. The CDR3, as DNA: TGTGCCAGCAGAACAGGGGTGAACACTGAAGCTTTCTTT. J is TRBJ1-1 and V is TRBV7-9; 7 nucleotides agree with TRBD1. CDR3 length: 13 residues. The ends lost 6 bases at V and 0 bases at J; junction bases unmatched: 1. The germline gives CDR1 SEHNR, CDR2 FQNEAQ (reference sequence).

V is TRBV9 and J is TRBJ2-1, with 7 bases lining up with TRBD2. CDR3 length: 15 amino acids. The junction had 8 bases not matched to a gene; V was cut back by 4 bases and J by 4 bases. Germline V CDR1 and CDR2: SGDLS, YYNGEE. As DNA, the CDR3 is TGTGCCAGCAGCCTACCGGGACTACAATACAATGAGCAGTTCTTC. Protein: CASSLPGLQYNEQFF.

The chain couples TRBV9 to TRBJ1-1, with D hard to call. The CDR3 spans 12 residues. CDR1 and CDR2 (germline): SGDLS, YYNGEE. The V gene lost 4 bases and the J gene lost 7 bases, with 11 bases spanning the gap. The CDR3 DNA is TGTGCCAGCAGCCCGTGGGCCGGTGAAGCTTTCTTT. Its protein is CASSPWAGEAFF.

This clone is a singleton in its sample. This chain connects TRBV7-2 to TRBJ1-4; 8 bases are shared with TRBD1. Germline V lookup: CDR1 SGHTA, CDR2 FQGNSA. With V trimmed by 5 bases and J by 8 bases, 10 bases remained unmatched. This CDR3 has 15 amino acids. The CDR3 DNA reads as TGTGCCAGCAGCCCTCAGACAGGGGAGGGCGAAAAACTGTTTTTT. It specifies CASSPQTGEGEKLFF.

This clone was found a few times. V usage is TRBV9 and J usage is TRBJ1-1, with no clear D. CDR1 is SGDLS, CDR2 YYNGEE, per germline. The CDR3 consists of 12 residues. V was pared by 3 bases and J by 3 bases, with 6 bases between. The CDR3 DNA follows: TGTGCCAGCAGCGGCCGGGACACTGAAGCTTTCTTT. It codes for CASSGRDTEAFF.

The chain carries TRBV7-3 and TRBJ2-1; TRBD2 matches 14 bases. The CDR3 totals 15 residues. The V gene's germline CDR1 is SGHTA and CDR2 FQGTGA. The trim removed 5 bases at V and 6 bases at J, leaving 3 bases unmatched. Here the CDR3 reads CASSEGLAGGNEQFF. DNA for the CDR3: TGTGCCAGCAGCGAAGGACTAGCGGGGGGCAATGAGCAGTTCTTC.